This T cell receptor (beta chain) was identified in a study of breast tumors, draining lymph nodes, adjacent tissues. Study findings and constraints: Tumor repertoires ranked between lymph nodes and nontumor tissue in diversity, with V and J gene preferences.

TCRdb re-called the multiplex PCR reads with MiXCR, one entry per CDR3 protein. The data hold fewer than 15,000 distinct CDR3 sequences, with roughly 50% observed a single time. Concerning this clonotype itself: Antigen: not known.

This CDR3 region has 14 residues. V dropped 4 bases and J dropped 3 bases, with 16 bases sitting between them. The germline gives CDR1 DFQATT, CDR2 SNEGSKA (reference sequence). The chain links TRBV20-1 to TRBJ2-7; the D is unclear. The receptor was isolated from a female donor with breast cancer. Some clones in this sample may be carry-over from other donors' samples. Sequenced material: tumor-adjacent breast tissue. CDR3 sequence reads: CSAMDALKGYEQYF. In nucleotides, the CDR3 is TGCAGTGCTATGGACGCTTTGAAGGGCTACGAGCAGTACTTC.